This paragraph covers one T cell receptor beta chain sequence. The antigen is unknown. These data are taken from a study of cytomegalovirus exposure and HLA in healthy donors. The PCR was carried out with 60 Vbeta primers and 13 Jbeta primers. Authors' analysis steps: Later analysis identified 88 million or so unique TCR beta chains, approximately 10 million shared. Clones were read by immunoSEQ multiplex PCR, and TCRdb kept only the in-frame ones, dropping some. That table furnishes V, J and clone size, whereas the DNA furnished D and trimming. The table has roughly 140,000 clones, more than 75% seen once; the top ten hold under 4%. The V gene's germline CDR1 is SNHLY and CDR2 FYNNEI. This CDR3 comprises 15 residues. Trimming removed 5 bases from V and 1 base from J; junction bases left unmatched: 2. Study results and limitations: The majority of CMV-associated TCR beta chains were reported as apparently HLA-restricted in a later analysis. Excluded: some indistinguishable V segments such as TRBV6-2 and TRBV6-3. In a later analysis, at a false discovery rate of 0.05, under 20,000 TCR beta sequences matched HLA alleles.

This rearrangement joins TRBV2 to TRBJ2-5; 12 bases agree with TRBD2. The sequence was collected from a human donor in good health. The sequenced material came from PBMCs. Here the CDR3 DNA reads TGTGCCAGCAGTTCTAGCGGGAGGGGCCAAGAGACCCAGTACTTC. The encoded protein is CASSSSGRGQETQYF.